What follows are 24 T cell receptor beta chains derived from one specimen sequenced in a study of T cells in Graves' hyperthyroidism and ophthalmopathy. RNA transcripts were the template for amplifying TCR beta CDR3 regions. During a first-round RT-PCR of the TCR CDR3, the HTBI primer set was used. MiXCR was run by TCRdb on the multiplex PCR reads, yielding one entry per CDR3 protein. The sample consists of around 660,000 distinct CDR3 sequences, over 40% of them appearing once. Sequencing input: peripheral blood or thyroid tissue (not recorded which). The receptors come from an adult man with Graves' disease, either hyperthyroidism or ophthalmopathy (not recorded which).

This clonotype was counted many times. V and J are TRBV29-1 and TRBJ1-2, with D perhaps TRBD1 (5 bases). This CDR3 has 12 residues. Germline CDR1 SQVTM, CDR2 ANQGSEA. Trimming removed 2 bases at V and 8 bases at J, with 12 bases between. This CDR3 is CSVENGGYGYTF. Here the CDR3 DNA reads TGCAGCGTTGAAAACGGGGGATACGGCTACACCTTC.

The V gene is TRBV19, the J gene TRBJ2-7; D is perhaps TRBD1 (6 bases). Trimming took off 5 bases at V and 0 bases at J, with 17 bases between the two ends. The CDR3 spans 16 residues. From germline, CDR1 is LNHDA and CDR2 SQIVND (reference sequence). CDR3 residues: CASSHRVDLSSYEQYF. In DNA, the CDR3 is TGTGCCAGTAGTCACAGGGTCGATCTTAGCTCCTACGAGCAGTACTTC.

This clonotype occurred many times. The V and J genes are TRBV10-1 and TRBJ1-1; no definite D call. In germline, CDR1 is WNHNN, CDR2 SYGVQD (reference sequence). This CDR3 has 14 residues. Trimming left V 4 bases short and J 1 base short, with 10 bases between. The CDR3 sequence: CASSAAGRNTEAFF. DNA for the CDR3: TGCGCCAGCAGTGCGGCCGGGCGGAACACTGAAGCTTTCTTT.

The chain is built from TRBV20-1 and TRBJ2-1; D not certain. V lost 6 bases and J lost 8, with 8 bases in between. The CDR3 covers 10 residues. The germline CDR1 and CDR2 sequences are DFQATT and SNEGSKA (reference sequence). The CDR3 DNA reads as TGCAGTGCGGGCGGTTATGAGCAGTTCTTC. This sequence encodes CSAGGYEQFF.

This clonotype was recorded at least ten times. V gene TRBV15 combines with J gene TRBJ2-5; D might be TRBD1 (6 bases). In germline, CDR1 is LNHNV, CDR2 YYDKDF (reference sequence). The CDR3 consists of 14 residues. The V end was cut by 5 bases, the J end by 7 bases, with 17 bases between. The CDR3 sequence is CATSPLPDSGTQYF. In DNA form, the CDR3 reads TGTGCCACCAGCCCCCTTCCGGACAGCGGGACCCAGTACTTC.

Remarks on this clonotype: This could be a read error, since a much larger clone is one nucleotide away. The chain carries TRBV24-1 and TRBJ2-7, with D uncertain. Germline V gene lookup returns CDR1 KGHDR and CDR2 SFDVKD. Deletions cut 4 bases from V and 1 base from J, with 10 bases between. The length of the CDR3 is 14 residues. This chain's CDR3 is CATSDAVKSYEQYF. The CDR3 coding sequence is TGTGCCACCAGTGACGCTGTCAAATCCTACGAGCAGTACTTC.

The chain recombines TRBV6-1 with TRBJ2-2, with 8 bases aligning to TRBD1. Germline lookup yields CDR1 MNHNS and CDR2 SASEGT. V lost 5 bases, J lost 4 bases, and 9 bases stayed unmatched. The CDR3 is made up of 16 amino acids. The CDR3 is CASSPGQGDLTGELFF. The DNA of the CDR3 is TGTGCCAGCAGTCCCGGACAGGGTGACCTCACCGGGGAGCTGTTTTTT.

This clonotype was picked up a small number of times. V is TRBV2 and J is TRBJ2-7, with TRBD1 as a possible D gene (5 bases). V lost 2 bases, J lost 3 bases, and 11 bases lay in between. There are 14 residues in the CDR3. CDR1 and CDR2 (germline): SNHLY, FYNNEI. The CDR3 region is CASSERETDYEQYF. The CDR3 region has the DNA TGTGCCAGCAGTGAACGCGAGACAGACTACGAGCAGTACTTC.

This clonotype was found many times. The chain joins TRBV24-1 to TRBJ1-4, with unresolved D. The CDR3 has 10 amino acids. Germline loops: CDR1 KGHDR, CDR2 SFDVKD. V gave up 9 bases and J gave up 8 bases, with 6 bases separating them. The CDR3 here is CATQMEKLFF. The CDR3 nucleotides are TGTGCCACCCAAATGGAAAAACTGTTTTTT.

This clonotype was seen more than once but under ten times. The rearrangement uses TRBV10-2 and TRBJ1-1; D remains ambiguous. V was cut by 0 bases and J by 1 base, with 9 bases left in between. CDR1 WSHSY and CDR2 SAAADI come from the germline V gene. CDR3 length: 15 residues. The CDR3 loop reads CASSESAGRNTEAFF. In DNA form, the CDR3 reads TGCGCCAGCAGTGAGTCTGCGGGCAGGAACACTGAAGCTTTCTTT.

CDR3 residues: CSVGVSGGGGETQYF. CDR3 bases: TGCAGCGTTGGAGTTAGCGGGGGTGGAGGAGAGACCCAGTACTTC. The chain links TRBV29-1 to TRBJ2-5; 9 bases are a match to TRBD2. The CDR3 length is 15 residues. The V segment lost 4 bases and the J segment 4 bases; nucleotides outside the gene matches: 10. Per germline, CDR1 SQVTM and CDR2 ANQGSEA.

The chain is built from TRBV12-3 or TRBV12-4 and TRBJ1-5; maybe TRBD1 (6 bases). Trimming shortened V by 6 bases and J by 6 bases, and 24 bases separated the two germline ends. This CDR3 region has 17 residues. The CDR3 DNA reads as TGTGCCAGCAGCGTGGAGGGGGACATCAAGCTTCGTCAGCCCCAGCATTTT. It translates to CASSVEGDIKLRQPQHF.

This clonotype was observed many times. The chain is built from TRBV29-1 and TRBJ2-7, with 8 bases fitting TRBD1. The germline V gene encodes CDR1 SQVTM and CDR2 ANQGSEA. The CDR3 length is 13 residues. Trimming removed 3 bases from V and 1 base from J; junction bases left unmatched: 2. Here the CDR3 reads CSVDRTGSYEQYF. CDR3 nucleotides: TGCAGCGTTGACCGGACAGGGTCCTACGAGCAGTACTTC.

This clonotype was observed at least ten times. The rearrangement links TRBV7-6 to TRBJ2-6, with D unclear. CDR1 is SGHVS, CDR2 FNYEAQ, per germline. The V and J ends lost 0 bases and 5 bases respectively, with 14 bases between them. CDR3 length: 17 amino acids. This chain's CDR3 is CASSLAWGRARANVLTF. Here the CDR3 DNA reads TGTGCCAGCAGCTTAGCGTGGGGTAGGGCTAGGGCCAACGTCCTGACTTTC.

Here the CDR3 DNA reads TGTGCCAGCAGCCAAGATTGGGGAAACACCATATATTTT. This gives the protein CASSQDWGNTIYF. The chain has TRBV14 and TRBJ1-3; unclear D gene. The germline CDR1 and CDR2 sequences are SGHDN and FVKESK. This CDR3 contains 13 residues. Deletions cut 0 bases from V and 4 bases from J, with 4 bases between.

In this sample, this clonotype turned up a few times. The chain links TRBV2 to TRBJ1-5; possibly TRBD1 for D (5 bases). Germline values: CDR1 SNHLY, CDR2 FYNNEI. The CDR3 extends over 14 amino acids. Deletions cut 6 bases from V and 7 bases from J, with 16 bases between. For the CDR3, the DNA is TGTGCCAGCAGGGCTAACGAGGGGTCCCAGCCCCAGCATTTT. It yields the protein CASRANEGSQPQHF.

The chain couples TRBV10-3 to TRBJ2-7; 8 nucleotides agree with TRBD1. CDR3 length: 13 amino acids. Germline CDR1 ENHRY, CDR2 SYGVKD. V shed 7 bases and J 2 bases; nucleotides not matched to a gene: 4. This CDR3 reads CAIKGQVTYEQYF. CDR3 DNA sequence: TGTGCCATCAAGGGACAGGTGACCTACGAGCAGTACTTC.

This clonotype has at least ten counts. This chain joins TRBV19 and TRBJ1-5; D call uncertain. Trimming took 5 bases from V and 3 from J, leaving 11 bases between them. CDR1 is LNHDA and CDR2 is SQIVND in the germline V gene (reference sequence). This CDR3 region has 14 residues. The CDR3: CASSLGRNNQPQHF. The CDR3, as DNA: TGTGCCAGTAGTCTCGGACGGAACAATCAGCCCCAGCATTTT.

The CDR3 sequence is CASSMITGDTNYGYTF. The CDR3 region has the DNA TGTGCCAGTAGTATGATAACAGGGGATACTAACTATGGCTACACCTTC. The rearrangement uses TRBV19 and TRBJ1-2, with 7 positions matching TRBD1. CDR1 and CDR2 (germline): LNHDA, SQIVND (reference sequence). The trim removed 3 bases at V and 0 bases at J, leaving 7 bases unmatched. This CDR3 contains 16 residues.

This clonotype was detected only a few times. In DNA form, the CDR3 reads TGTGCCAGCAGTGAGCAGGTGCAGCCTAGCAATCAGCCCCAGCATTTT. This gives the protein CASSEQVQPSNQPQHF. The V call is TRBV6-6, the J call TRBJ1-5; no reliable D call. V gave up 5 bases and J gave up 0 bases, with 14 bases separating them. The germline CDR1 and CDR2 sequences are MNHNY and SVGAGI (reference sequence). The CDR3 totals 16 residues.

The CDR3, as DNA: TGTGCCAGCAGCCAAGGTGGGGCAGTAGGAAACACCATATATTTT. Amino acid sequence: CASSQGGAVGNTIYF. V is TRBV4-2 and J is TRBJ1-3; tentative D call: TRBD1 (5 bases). This CDR3 spans 15 amino acids. CDR1 LGHNA and CDR2 YNFKEQ come from the germline V gene. Trimming pared 1 base from V and 4 bases from J, leaving 11 bases between.

This chain connects TRBV7-8 to TRBJ2-6; 9 bases agree with TRBD1. The germline CDR1 and CDR2 sequences are SGHVS and FQNEAQ. The CDR3 length is 16 residues. Trimming removed 6 bases from V and 4 bases from J; junction bases left unmatched: 7. The CDR3 DNA is TGTGCCAGCAGTTCGGACAGGGGACGCGGGGCCAACGTCCTGACTTTC. It codes for CASSSDRGRGANVLTF.

This clonotype has ten or more counts. The chain employs TRBV7-8 and TRBJ2-5; perhaps TRBD1 as D (6 bases). Trimming removed 4 bases from V and 5 bases from J, with 11 bases in between. The germline V gene has CDR1 SGHVS and CDR2 FQNEAQ. The CDR3 covers 13 residues. CDR3 sequence: CASSSDSGETQYF. DNA of the CDR3: TGTGCCAGCAGCTCGGACAGTGGTGAGACCCAGTACTTC.

V is TRBV16 and J is TRBJ1-2; unclear D gene. V dropped 4 bases and J dropped 8 bases, with 11 bases sitting between them. The CDR3 has 12 residues. Germline V gene sequence: CDR1 KGHSY, CDR2 FQNENV. The CDR3 bases are TGTGCCAGCAGCCTATGGACCGAGGGCTACACCTTC. Protein: CASSLWTEGYTF. The whole variable domain, filled in from reference TRBV16 and TRBJ1-2, reads GEEVAQTPKHLVRGEGQKAKLYCAPIKGHSYVFWYQQVLKNEFKFLISFQNENVFDETGMPKERFSAKCLPNSPCSLEIQATKLEDSAVYFCASSLWTEGYTFGSGTRLTVV.